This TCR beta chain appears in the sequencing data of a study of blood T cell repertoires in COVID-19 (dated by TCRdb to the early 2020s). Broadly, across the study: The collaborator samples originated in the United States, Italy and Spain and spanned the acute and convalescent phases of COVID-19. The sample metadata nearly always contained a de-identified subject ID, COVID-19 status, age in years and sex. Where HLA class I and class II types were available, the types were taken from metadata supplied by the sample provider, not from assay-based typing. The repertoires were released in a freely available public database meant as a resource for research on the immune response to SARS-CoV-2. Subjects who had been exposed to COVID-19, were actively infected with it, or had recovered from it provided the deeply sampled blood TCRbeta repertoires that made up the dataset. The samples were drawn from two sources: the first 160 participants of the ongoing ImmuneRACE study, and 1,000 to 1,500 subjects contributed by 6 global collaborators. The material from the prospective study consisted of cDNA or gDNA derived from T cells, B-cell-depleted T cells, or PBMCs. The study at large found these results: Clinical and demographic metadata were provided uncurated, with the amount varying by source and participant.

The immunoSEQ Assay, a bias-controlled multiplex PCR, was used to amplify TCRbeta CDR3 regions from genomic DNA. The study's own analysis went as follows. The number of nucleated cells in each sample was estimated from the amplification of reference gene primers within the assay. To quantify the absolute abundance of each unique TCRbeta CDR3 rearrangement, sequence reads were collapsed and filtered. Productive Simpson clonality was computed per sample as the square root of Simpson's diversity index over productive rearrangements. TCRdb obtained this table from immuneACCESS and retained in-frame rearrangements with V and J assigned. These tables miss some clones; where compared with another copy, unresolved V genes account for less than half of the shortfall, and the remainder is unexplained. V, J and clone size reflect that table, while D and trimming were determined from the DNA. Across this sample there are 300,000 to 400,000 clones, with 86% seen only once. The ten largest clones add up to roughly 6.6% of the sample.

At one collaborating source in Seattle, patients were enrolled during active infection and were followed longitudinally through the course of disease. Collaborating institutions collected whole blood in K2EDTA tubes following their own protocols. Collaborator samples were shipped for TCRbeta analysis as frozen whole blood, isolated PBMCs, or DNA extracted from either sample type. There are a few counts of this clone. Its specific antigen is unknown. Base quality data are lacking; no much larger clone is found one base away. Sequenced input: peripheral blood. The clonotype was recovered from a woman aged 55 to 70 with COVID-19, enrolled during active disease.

This receptor has the CDR3 CASRGQGESRNTEAFF. The DNA reads as follows: TGTGCCAGCAGAGGACAGGGAGAAAGTAGGAACACTGAAGCTTTCTTT. The rearranged segments are TRBV2 and TRBJ1-1, with TRBD1 matching 8 junction bases. The germline V end is reduced by 6 bases and the J end by 1 base; junction bases left unmatched: 10. The CDR3 runs 16 residues from the cysteine to the phenylalanine. The retained sequence is limited to the CDR3, 48 bases, with the frame set at the first base. Via the germline V gene, CDR1 is SNHLY and CDR2 FYNNEI.